This entry is about one TCR beta chain. The data stem from a study of shared clonotypes between healthy human individuals. Assay runs were performed at deep level. Here immunoSEQ multiplex PCR was the method, and the copy in TCRdb shows in-frame clones only, minus some. The sample carries some 1,600,000 clones, roughly 98% recorded once. Sample: naive CD4+ T cells sorted from blood. Subset described: CD45RA+ positively selected. This receptor was identified in a man aged 25-45 years in good health.

The CDR3 spells CASSFTGSGEPQHF. The CDR3 DNA follows: TGTGCCAGCAGCTTTACAGGGTCAGGTGAGCCCCAGCATTTT. The chain employs TRBV5-4 and TRBJ1-5; TRBD1 is a possible D gene (6 bases). V was cut by 2 bases and J by 8 bases, with 14 bases left in between. The CDR3 covers 14 residues. Germline V gene lookup returns CDR1 SGHNT and CDR2 YYREEE (reference sequence).